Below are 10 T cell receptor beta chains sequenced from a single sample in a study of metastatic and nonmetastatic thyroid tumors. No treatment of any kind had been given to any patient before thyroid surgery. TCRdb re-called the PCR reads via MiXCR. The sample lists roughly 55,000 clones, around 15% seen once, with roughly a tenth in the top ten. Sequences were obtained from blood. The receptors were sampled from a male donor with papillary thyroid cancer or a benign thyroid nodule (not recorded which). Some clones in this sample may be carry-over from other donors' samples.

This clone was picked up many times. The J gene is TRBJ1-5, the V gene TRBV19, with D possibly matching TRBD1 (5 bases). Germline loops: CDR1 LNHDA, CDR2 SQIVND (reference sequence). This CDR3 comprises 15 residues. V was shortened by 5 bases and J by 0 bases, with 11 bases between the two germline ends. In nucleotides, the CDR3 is TGTGCCAGTAGTCCCGAGGGGTATAGCAATCAGCCCCAGCATTTT. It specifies CASSPEGYSNQPQHF.

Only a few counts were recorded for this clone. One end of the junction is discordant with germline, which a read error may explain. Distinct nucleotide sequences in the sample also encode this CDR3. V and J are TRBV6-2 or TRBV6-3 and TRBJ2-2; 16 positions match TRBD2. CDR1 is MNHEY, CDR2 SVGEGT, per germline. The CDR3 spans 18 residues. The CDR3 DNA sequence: TGTGCCAGCAGTTACGGGACTAGCGGGGGGGCTAACACTGGGGAGCTGTTTTTT. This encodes CASSYGTSGGANTGELFF.

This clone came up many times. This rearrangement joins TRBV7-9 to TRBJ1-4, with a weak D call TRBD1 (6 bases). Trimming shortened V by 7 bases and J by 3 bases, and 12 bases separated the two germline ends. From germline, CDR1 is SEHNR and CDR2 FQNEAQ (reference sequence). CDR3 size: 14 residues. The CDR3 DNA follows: TGTGCCAGCACCCCGGACAGTGCTAATGAAAAACTGTTTTTT. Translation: CASTPDSANEKLFF.

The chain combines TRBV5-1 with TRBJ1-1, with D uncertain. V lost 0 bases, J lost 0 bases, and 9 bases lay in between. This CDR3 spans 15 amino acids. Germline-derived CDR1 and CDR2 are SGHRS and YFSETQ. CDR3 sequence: CASSLGGTMNTEAFF. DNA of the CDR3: TGCGCCAGCAGCTTGGGGGGAACTATGAACACTGAAGCTTTCTTT.

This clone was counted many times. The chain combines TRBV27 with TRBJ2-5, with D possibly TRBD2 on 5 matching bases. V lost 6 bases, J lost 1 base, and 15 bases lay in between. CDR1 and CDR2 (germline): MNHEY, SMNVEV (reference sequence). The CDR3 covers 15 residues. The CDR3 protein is CASRPGGRPQETQYF. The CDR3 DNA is TGTGCCAGCAGGCCTGGTGGGAGACCCCAAGAGACCCAGTACTTC.

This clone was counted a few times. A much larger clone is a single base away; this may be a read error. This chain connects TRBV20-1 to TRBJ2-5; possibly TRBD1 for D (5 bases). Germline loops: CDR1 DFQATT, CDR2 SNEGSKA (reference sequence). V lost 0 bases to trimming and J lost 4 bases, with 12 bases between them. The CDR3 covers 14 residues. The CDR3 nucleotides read TGCAGTGCTAGAGATCAGGGCGGTAGAGAGACCCAGTACTTC. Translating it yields CSARDQGGRETQYF.

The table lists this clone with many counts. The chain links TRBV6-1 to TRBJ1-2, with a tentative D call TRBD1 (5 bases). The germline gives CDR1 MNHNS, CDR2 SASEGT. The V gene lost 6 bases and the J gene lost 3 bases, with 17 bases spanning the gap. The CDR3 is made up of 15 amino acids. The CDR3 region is CASRSAGFGDYGYTF. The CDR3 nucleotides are TGTGCCAGCAGATCCGCAGGGTTCGGGGACTATGGCTACACCTTC.

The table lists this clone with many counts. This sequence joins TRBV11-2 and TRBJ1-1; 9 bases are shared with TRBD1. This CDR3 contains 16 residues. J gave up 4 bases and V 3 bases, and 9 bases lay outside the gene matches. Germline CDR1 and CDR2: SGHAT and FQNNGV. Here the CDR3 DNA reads TGTGCCAGCAGCTTCGGACAGGGGAGGATGGGCACTGAAGCTTTCTTT. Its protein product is CASSFGQGRMGTEAFF.

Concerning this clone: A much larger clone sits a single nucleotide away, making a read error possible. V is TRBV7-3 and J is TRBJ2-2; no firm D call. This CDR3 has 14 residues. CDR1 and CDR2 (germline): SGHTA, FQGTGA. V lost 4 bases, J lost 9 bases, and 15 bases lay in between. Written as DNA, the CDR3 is TGTGCCAGCAGCTCTGGGCTAGAGTCCTGGGAGCTGTTTTTT. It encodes CASSSGLESWELFF.

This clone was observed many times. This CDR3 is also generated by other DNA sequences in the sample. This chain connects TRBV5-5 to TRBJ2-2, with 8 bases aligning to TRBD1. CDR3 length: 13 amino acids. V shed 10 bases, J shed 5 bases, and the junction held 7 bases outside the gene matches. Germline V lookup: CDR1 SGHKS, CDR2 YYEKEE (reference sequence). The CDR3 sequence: CASQGAQTGELFF. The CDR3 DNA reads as TGTGCCTCTCAGGGGGCGCAGACCGGGGAGCTGTTTTTT.